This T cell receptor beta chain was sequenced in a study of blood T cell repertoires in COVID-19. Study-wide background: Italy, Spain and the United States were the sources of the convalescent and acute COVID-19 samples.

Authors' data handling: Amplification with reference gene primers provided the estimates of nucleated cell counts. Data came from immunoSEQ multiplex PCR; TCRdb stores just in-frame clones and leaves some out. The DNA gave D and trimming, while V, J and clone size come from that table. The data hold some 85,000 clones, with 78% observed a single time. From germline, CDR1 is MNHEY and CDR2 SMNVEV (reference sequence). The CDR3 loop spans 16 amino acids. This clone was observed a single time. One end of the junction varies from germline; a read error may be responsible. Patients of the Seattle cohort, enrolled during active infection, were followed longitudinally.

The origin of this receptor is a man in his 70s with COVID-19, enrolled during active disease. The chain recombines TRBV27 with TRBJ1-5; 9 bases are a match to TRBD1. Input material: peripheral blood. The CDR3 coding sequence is TGTGCCCGCAGTCCTACGCGACAGGGGGGAAGTCAGCCCCAGCATTTT. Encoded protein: CARSPTRQGGSQPQHF.